The clone carrying this T cell receptor (beta chain) has just one count. This CDR3 is built from 11 residues. Germline CDR1 reads SNHLY; CDR2 reads FYNNEI. Trimming removed 6 bases from V and 4 bases from J, with 7 bases in between. The data derive from a study of technical replicates of blood from several donors. Some clones are missing from TCRdb's copy, which holds only in-frame ones; the method was immunoSEQ multiplex PCR. The profile shows approximately 90,000 clones, 95% of them singletons. Sample: T cells isolated from PBMCs. The rearrangement uses TRBV2 and TRBJ2-7; D is ambiguous. The sequence was collected from a human donor in good health. CDR3 sequence (DNA): TGTGCCAGCAGCCCTATATACGAGCAGTACTTC. This gives the protein CASSPIYEQYF.